This TCR beta chain was documented in a study of blood T cells in healthy people across ages. Through a sample-barcoded 5' primer and a J-beta primer mix, a second PCR was run for roughly 7 to 11 cycles. Each cDNA molecule received a tag from a template-switch adaptor that had 12 random nucleotides. All samples gave at least 2.5 million CDR3-containing paired-end reads. One entry per CDR3 protein results from TCRdb running MiXCR on the 5' RACE reads. The sample lists about 1,500,000 distinct CDR3 sequences, about 30% occurring once. This CDR3 has 16 residues. The V gene lost 5 bases and the J gene lost 0 bases, with 15 bases spanning the gap. Germline loops: CDR1 SEHNR, CDR2 FQNEAQ (reference sequence).

Sequenced material: blood. The receptor was isolated from a woman aged 25 to 39 in good health. The rearrangement uses TRBV7-9 and TRBJ2-3; possibly TRBD2 for D (5 bases). The CDR3: CASSRLQPTSTDTQYF. DNA of the CDR3: TGTGCCAGCAGCCGACTACAACCTACTAGCACAGATACGCAGTATTTT.